The sequence of this T cell receptor beta chain was determined in a study of blood T cell repertoires in COVID-19. This CDR3 contains 13 residues. Trimming cost V 8 bases and J 1 base, with 12 bases left between them. Germline CDR1 is LNHDA and CDR2 is SQIVND (reference sequence). In the original workflow: Amplification of reference gene primers provided the estimated nucleated cell counts. The assay was immunoSEQ multiplex PCR, and TCRdb's table has in-frame clones only and misses some. V and J calls and clone size are as listed in that table; D and trimming were resolved from the DNA. The sample holds about 140,000 clones; around four fifths are singletons and the top ten take roughly 5.6%. The study recruited people aged about 18 to 89 years across 24 US areas. Cohort allocation depended upon clinical history that participants reported. Exposed volunteers were people who met a COVID-19 case within 2 weeks before study entry.

The rearrangement links TRBV19 to TRBJ2-7; tentatively, D is TRBD1 (6 bases). Sample: PBMCs or T cells enriched from blood (not recorded which). The clonotype comes from a man in his 70s who had been exposed to COVID-19. The CDR3 protein is CASRKQGSYEQYF. DNA of the CDR3: TGTGCCAGTCGGAAACAGGGTTCCTACGAGCAGTACTTC. Full variable domain (rest looked up from reference TRBV19 and TRBJ2-7): DGGITQSPKYLFRKEGQNVTLSCEQNLNHDAMYWYRQDPGQGLRLIYYSQIVNDFQKGDIAEGYSVSREKKESFPLTVTSAQKNPTAFYLCASRKQGSYEQYFGPGTRLTVT.